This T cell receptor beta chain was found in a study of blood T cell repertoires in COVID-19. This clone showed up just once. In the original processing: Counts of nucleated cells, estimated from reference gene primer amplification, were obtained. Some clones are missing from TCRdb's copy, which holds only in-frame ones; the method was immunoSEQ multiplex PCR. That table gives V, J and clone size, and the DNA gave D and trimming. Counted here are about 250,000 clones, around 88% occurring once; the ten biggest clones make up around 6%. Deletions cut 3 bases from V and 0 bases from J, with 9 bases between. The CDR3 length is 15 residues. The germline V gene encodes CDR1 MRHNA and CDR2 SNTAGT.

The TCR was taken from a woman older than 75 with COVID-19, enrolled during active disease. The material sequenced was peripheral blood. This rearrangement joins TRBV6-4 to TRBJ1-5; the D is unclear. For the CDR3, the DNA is TGTGCCAGCAGTGAATTCACGGGTAGCAATCAGCCCCAGCATTTT. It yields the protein CASSEFTGSNQPQHF.